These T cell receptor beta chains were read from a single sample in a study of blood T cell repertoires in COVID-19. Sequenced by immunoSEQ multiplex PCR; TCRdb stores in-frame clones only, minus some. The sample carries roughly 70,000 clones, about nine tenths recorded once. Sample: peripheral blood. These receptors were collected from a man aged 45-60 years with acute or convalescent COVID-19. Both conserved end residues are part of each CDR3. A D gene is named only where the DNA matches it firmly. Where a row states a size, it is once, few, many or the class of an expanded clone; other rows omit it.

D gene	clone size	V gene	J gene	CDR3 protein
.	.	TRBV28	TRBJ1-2	CASSLDNYGYTF
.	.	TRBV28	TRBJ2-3	CATRERRTDTQYF
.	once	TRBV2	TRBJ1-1	CASSDGVRGKVEAFF
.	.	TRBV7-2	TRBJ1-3	CASSLKSGQASGNTIYF
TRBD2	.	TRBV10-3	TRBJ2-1	CAISTGFTSGYNEQFF
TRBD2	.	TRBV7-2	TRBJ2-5	CASSLGSGGAQYF
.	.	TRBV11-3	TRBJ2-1	CASSLEGSGRYNEQFF
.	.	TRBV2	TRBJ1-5	CASSVGGQPQHF
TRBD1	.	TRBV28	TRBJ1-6	CASSLSGQGKSPLHF
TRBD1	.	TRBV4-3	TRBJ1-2	CASSPGQGENGYTF
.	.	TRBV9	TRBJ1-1	CASSPEVGEAFF
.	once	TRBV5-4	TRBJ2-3	CASSWDTSTDTQYF
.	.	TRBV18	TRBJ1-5	CASSPWGGDQPQHF
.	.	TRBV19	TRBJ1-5	CASSIYGERSNQPQHF
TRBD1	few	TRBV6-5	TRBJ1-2	CASRDRENYGYTF
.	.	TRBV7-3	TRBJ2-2	CASGGGSNTGELFF
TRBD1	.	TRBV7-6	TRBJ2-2	CASSHETGTNTGELFF
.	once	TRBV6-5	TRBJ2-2	CASSYSRLADTGELFF
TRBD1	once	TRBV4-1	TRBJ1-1	CASSQTGASNTEAFF
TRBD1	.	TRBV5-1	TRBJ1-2	CASSPGQANYGYTF
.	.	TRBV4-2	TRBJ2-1	CASSQDRIRYNEQFF
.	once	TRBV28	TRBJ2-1	CASSYPPGSVNEQFF
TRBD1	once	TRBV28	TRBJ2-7	CASSIPGQQYEQYF
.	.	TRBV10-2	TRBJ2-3	CASRGGASTDTQYF
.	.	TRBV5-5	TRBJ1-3	CASSLEIILSGNTIYF
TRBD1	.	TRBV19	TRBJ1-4	CASSRNTGTGGKLFF
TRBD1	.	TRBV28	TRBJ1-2	CASSPPTGRGYTF
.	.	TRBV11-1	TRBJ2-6	CASSLAGAGANVLTF
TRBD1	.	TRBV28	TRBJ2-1	CASAQGGLGYNEQFF
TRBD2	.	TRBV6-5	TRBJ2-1	CASSYLAGGDNEQFF
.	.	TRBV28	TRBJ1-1	CASRHPSGYDEAFF
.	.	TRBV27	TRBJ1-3	CASSLSWGVGNTIYF
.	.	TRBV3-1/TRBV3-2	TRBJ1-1	CASSPPRSGVYTEAFF
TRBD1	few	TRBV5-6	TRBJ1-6	CASSSLTGDNSPLHF
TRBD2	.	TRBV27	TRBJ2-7	CASSLRAGGTYEQYF
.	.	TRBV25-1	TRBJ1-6	CASSGAGNSPLHF
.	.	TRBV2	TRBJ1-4	CASRENNEKLFF
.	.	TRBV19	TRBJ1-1	CASSSRQPADTEAFF
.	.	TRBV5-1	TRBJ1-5	CASSLGDTSNQPQHF
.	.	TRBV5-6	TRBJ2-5	CASSLQGGETQYF
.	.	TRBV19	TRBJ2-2	CASSIRAGVVIGELFF
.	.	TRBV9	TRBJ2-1	CASSVEGVYNEQFF
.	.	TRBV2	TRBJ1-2	CASFRGDGGYTF
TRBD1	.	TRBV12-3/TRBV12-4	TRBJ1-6	CASTTGVSPLHF
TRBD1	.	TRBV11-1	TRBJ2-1	CASSHRDRGYNEQFF
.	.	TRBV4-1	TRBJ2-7	CASSQPQTGPYEQYF
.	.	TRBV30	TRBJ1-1	CAWSVSGAEAFF
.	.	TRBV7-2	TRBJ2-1	CASSLLPVYNEQFF
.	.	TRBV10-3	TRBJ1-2	CAISVERGSYGYTF
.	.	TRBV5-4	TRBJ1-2	CASSWGGGGNYGYTF
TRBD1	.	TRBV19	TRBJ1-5	CASTLGGQGWEPQHF
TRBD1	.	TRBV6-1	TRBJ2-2	CASSEPRDSATGELFF
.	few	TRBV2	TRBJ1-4	CASSPGVKLFF
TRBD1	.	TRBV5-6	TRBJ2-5	CASSPTRDSFKRLSAQYF